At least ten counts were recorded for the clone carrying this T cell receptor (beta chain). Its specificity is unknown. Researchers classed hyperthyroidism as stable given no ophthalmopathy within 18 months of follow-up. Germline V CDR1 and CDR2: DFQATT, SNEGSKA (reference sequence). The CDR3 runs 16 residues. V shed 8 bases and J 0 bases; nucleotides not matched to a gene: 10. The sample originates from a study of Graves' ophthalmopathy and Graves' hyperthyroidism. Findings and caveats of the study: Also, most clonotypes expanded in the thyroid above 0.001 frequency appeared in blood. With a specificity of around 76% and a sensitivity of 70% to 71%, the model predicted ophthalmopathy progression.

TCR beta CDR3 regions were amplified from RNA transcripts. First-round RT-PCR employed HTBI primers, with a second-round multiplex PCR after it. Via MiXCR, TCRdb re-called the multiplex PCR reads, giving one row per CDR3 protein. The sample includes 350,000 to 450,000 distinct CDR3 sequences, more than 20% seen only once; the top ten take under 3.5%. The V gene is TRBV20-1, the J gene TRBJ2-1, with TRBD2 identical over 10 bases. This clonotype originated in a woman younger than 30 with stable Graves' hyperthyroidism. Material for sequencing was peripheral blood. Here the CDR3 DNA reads TGCAGTCCCCCATCCTTAGCGGGAGGCTCCTACAATGAGCAGTTCTTC. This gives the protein CSPPSLAGGSYNEQFF.